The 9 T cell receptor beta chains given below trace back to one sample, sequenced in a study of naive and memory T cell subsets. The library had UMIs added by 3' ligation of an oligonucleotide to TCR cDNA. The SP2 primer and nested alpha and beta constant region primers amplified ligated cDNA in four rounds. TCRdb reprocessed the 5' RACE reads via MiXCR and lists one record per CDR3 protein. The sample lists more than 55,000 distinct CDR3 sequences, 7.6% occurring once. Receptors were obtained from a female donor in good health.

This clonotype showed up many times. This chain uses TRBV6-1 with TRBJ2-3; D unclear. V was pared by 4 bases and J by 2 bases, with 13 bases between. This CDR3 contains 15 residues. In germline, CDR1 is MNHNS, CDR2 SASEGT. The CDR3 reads CASSVRSPVTDTQYF. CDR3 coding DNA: TGTGCCAGCAGTGTGCGGTCTCCCGTCACAGATACGCAGTATTTT.

The CDR3 loop is CASPEGSGGLETQYF. The DNA for the CDR3 is TGTGCCAGCCCCGAGGGCAGCGGGGGCTTAGAGACCCAGTACTTC. The chain links TRBV12-3 or TRBV12-4 to TRBJ2-5; 8 bases are a match to TRBD2. CDR3 length: 15 amino acids. Germline trimming cut 8 bases from V and 4 bases from J; bases unmatched to any gene: 12.

In nucleotides, the CDR3 is TGTGCCAGCAGCTCAGGGCAGGGAGTAATGACTGAAGCTTTCTTT. Amino acid sequence: CASSSGQGVMTEAFF. This rearrangement joins TRBV7-2 to TRBJ1-1; D may be TRBD1 (5 bases). The V and J ends lost 4 bases and 5 bases respectively, with 17 bases between them. CDR3 size: 15 residues. In germline, CDR1 is SGHTA, CDR2 FQGNSA.

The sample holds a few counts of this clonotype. The CDR3 region has the DNA TGCGCCAGCAGCCAAGATGTAGCTGGACTAGCGGACTACGAGCAGTACTTC. Encoded protein: CASSQDVAGLADYEQYF. The J gene is TRBJ2-7, the V gene TRBV4-3; 10 bases are a match to TRBD2. Germline trimming cut 0 bases from V and 3 bases from J; bases unmatched to any gene: 8. Germline V gene lookup returns CDR1 LGHNA and CDR2 YSLEER. The CDR3 totals 17 residues.

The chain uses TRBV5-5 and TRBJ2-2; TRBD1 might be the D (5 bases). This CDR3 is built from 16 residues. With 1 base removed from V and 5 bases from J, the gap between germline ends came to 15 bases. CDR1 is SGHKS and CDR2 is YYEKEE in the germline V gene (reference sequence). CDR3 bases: TGTGCCAGCAGCTTGTTTCCAGGGAAAGGAACCGGGGAGCTGTTTTTT. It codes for CASSLFPGKGTGELFF. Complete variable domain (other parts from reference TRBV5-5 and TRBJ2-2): DAGVTQSPTHLIKTRGQQVTLRCSPISGHKSVSWYQQVLGQGPQFIFQYYEKEERGRGNFPDRFSARQFPNYSSELNVNALLLGDSALYLCASSLFPGKGTGELFFGEGSRLTVL.

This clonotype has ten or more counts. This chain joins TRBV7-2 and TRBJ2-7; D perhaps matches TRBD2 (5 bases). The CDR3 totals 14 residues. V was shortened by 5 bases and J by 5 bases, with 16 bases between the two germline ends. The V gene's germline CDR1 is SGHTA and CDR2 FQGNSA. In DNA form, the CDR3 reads TGTGCCAGCAGCCCCCCCCCGGGGAGTCACGAGCAGTACTTC. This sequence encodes CASSPPPGSHEQYF.

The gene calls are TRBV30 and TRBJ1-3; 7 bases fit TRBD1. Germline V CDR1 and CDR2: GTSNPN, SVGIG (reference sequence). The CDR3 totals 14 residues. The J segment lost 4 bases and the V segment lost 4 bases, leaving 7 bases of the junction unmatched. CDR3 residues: CAWKHRGAGNTIYF. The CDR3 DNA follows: TGTGCCTGGAAACACAGGGGCGCCGGAAACACCATATATTTT.

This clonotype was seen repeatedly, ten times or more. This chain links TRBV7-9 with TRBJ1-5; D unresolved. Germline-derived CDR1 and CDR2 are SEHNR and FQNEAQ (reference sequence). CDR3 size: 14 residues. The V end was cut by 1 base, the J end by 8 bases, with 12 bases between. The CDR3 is CASSLEPAREPQHF. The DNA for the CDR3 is TGTGCCAGCAGCTTAGAGCCCGCGAGGGAGCCCCAGCATTTT.

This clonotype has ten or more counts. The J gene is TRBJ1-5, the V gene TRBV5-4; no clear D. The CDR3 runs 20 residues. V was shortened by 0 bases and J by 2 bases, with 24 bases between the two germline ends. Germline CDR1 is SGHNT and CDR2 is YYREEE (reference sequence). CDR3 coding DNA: TGTGCCAGCAGCTTGGTCCCCGGTGAAAGAAAGACTTGGGGCAATCAGCCCCAGCATTTT. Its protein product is CASSLVPGERKTWGNQPQHF.